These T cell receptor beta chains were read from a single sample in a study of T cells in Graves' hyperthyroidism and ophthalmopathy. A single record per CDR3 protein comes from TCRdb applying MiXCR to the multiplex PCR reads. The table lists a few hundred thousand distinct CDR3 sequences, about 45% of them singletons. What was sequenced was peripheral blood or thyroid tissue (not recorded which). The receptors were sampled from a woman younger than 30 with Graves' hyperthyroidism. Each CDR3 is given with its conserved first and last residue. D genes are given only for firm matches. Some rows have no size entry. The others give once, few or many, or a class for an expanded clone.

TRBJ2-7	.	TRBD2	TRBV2	TGTGCTAAGCGGGAGGCTAGCGGAGGCCGGGAGCAGTACTTC	CAKREASGGREQYF
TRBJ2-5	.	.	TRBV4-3	TGCGCCAGCAGCCAAGCTTGGCCAAAGAGCAATCAGCCCCAGTACTTC	CASSQAWPKSNQPQYF
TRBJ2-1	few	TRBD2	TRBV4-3	TGCGCCAGCAGCCAGGGGACTAGCGGGCTCAGCTCCTACAATGAGCAGTTCTTC	CASSQGTSGLSSYNEQFF
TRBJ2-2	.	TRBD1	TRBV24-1	TGTGCCACCAGTGACACCGGGACAGGGCTGTTTTTT	CATSDTGTGLFF
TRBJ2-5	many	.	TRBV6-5	TGTGCCAGCAGTTACTCGGGGGTACGGGAGACCCAGTACTTC	CASSYSGVRETQYF
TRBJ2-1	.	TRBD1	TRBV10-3	TGTGCCATCAGCAAAACTACAGGGGAAGCGAGAAAGGAGCAGTTCTTC	CAISKTTGEARKEQFF
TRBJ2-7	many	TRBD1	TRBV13	TGTGCCAGCAGCAATAACCGGCGGACAGGGGGCTACGAGCAGTACTTC	CASSNNRRTGGYEQYF
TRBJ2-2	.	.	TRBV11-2	TGTGCCAGCAGCCGGAATTCCCTAGGGGAGCTGTTTTTT	CASSRNSLGELFF
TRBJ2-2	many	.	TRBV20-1	TGCAGTGCTAGAGATGGGCAGGGGGGCACCGGGGAGCTGTTTTTT	CSARDGQGGTGELFF
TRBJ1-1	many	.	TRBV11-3	TGTGCCAGCAGAAGAACGGGGAACACTGAAGCTTTCTTT	CASRRTGNTEAFF
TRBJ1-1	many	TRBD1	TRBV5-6	TGTGCCAGCAGCTTGTTTGACAGGGACAACACTGAAGCTTTCTTT	CASSLFDRDNTEAFF
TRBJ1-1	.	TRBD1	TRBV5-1	TGCGCCAGCAGCCAAGGGGACAGCAACACTGAAGCTTTCTTT	CASSQGDSNTEAFF
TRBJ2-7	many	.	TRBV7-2	TGTGCCAGCAGCCCGTCGAGCTACGGCGAGCAGTACTTC	CASSPSSYGEQYF
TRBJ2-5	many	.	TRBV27	TGTGCCAGCCGAGGTCGCGGAGAGACCCAGTACTTC	CASRGRGETQYF
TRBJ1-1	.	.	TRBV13	TGTGCCAGCAGCTTAGTCAAGGGAGTGAACACTGAAGCTTTCTTT	CASSLVKGVNTEAFF
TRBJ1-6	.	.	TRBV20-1	TGCAGTGCTAGGGGTCCGGGGGAAGCTAAGCCCCTCCACTTT	CSARGPGEAKPLHF
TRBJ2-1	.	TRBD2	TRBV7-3	TGTGCCAGCAGTGCCCCGACTAGCGGGAGTACCCATGAGCAGTTCTTC	CASSAPTSGSTHEQFF
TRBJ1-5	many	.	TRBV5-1	TGCGCCAGCAGCTCGGGACATCCGACAAATCAGCCCCAGCATTTT	CASSSGHPTNQPQHF
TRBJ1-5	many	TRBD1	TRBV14	TGTGCCAGCAGCCAACGACAGGGAAGGTGCAATCAGCCCCAGCATTTT	CASSQRQGRCNQPQHF
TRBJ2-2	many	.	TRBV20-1	TGCAGTGTCCAAGAGCCAGCAGGCACCGGGGAGCTGTTTTTT	CSVQEPAGTGELFF
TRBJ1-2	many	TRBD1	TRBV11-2	TGTGCCAGCAGCAATTTAGGGACAGCAAAGCCATATGGCTACACCTTC	CASSNLGTAKPYGYTF
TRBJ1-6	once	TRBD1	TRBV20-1	TGCAGTGCTAGAGACCCAGGACAGGGGAGACGGTCACCCCTCCACTTT	CSARDPGQGRRSPLHF